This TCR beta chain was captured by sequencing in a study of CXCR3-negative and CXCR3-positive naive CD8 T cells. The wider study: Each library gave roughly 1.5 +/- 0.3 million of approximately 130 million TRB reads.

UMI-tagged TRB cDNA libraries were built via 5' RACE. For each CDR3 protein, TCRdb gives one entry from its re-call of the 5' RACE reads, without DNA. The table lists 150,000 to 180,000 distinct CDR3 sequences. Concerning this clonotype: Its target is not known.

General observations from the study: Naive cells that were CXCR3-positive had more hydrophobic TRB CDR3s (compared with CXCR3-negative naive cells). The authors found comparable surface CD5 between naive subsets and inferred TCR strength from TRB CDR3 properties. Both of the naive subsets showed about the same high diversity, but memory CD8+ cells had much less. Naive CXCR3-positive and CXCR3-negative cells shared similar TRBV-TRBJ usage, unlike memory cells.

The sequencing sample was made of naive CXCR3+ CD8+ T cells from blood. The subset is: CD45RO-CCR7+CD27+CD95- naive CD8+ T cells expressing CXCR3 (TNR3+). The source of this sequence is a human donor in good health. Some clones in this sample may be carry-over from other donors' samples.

The CDR3: CSVVVPSLEQYF. This chain connects TRBV29-1 to TRBJ2-7. Germline V gene data show CDR1 as SQVTM and CDR2 as ANQGSEA. The CDR3 covers 12 residues.